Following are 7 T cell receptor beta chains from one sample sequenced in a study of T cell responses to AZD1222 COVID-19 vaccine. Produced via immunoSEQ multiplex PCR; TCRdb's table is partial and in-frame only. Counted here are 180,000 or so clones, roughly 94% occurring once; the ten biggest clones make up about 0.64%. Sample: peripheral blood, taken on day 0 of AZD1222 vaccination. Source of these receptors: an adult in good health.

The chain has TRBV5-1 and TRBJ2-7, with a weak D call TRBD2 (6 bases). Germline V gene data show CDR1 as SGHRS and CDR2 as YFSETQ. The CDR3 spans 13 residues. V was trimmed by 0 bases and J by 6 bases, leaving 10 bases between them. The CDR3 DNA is TGCGCCAGCAGCTTGGGGGAGGTCCGCGAGCAGTACTTC. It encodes CASSLGEVREQYF.

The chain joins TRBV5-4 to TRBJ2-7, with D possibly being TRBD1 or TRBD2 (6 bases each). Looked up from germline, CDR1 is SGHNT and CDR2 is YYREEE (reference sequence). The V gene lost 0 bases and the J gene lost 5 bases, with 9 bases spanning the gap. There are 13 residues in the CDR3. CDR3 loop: CASSLAGGDEQYF. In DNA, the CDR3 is TGTGCCAGCAGCTTGGCCGGGGGCGACGAGCAGTACTTC.

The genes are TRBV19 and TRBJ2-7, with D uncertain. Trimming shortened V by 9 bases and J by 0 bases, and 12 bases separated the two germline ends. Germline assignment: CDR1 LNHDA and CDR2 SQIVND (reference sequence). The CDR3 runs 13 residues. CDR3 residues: CASAQSPSYEQYF. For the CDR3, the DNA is TGTGCCAGCGCGCAATCCCCCTCCTACGAGCAGTACTTC.

The CDR3, as DNA: TGTGCCAGCAGCTACGTCCGAGAGACCCAGTACTTC. It yields the protein CASSYVRETQYF. V is TRBV3-1 (or the pseudogene TRBV3-2) and J is TRBJ2-5, with D hard to call. Germline assignment: CDR1 LGHDT and CDR2 YNNKEL (reference sequence). The CDR3 loop spans 12 amino acids. V lost 5 bases to trimming and J lost 4 bases, with 8 bases between them.

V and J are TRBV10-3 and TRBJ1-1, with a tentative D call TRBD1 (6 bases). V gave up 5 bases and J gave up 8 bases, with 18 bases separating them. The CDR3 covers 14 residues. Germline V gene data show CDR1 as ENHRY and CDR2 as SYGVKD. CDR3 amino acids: CAISSGGRGTEAFF. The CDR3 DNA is TGTGCCATCAGTTCGGGGGGCAGGGGAACCGAAGCTTTCTTT.

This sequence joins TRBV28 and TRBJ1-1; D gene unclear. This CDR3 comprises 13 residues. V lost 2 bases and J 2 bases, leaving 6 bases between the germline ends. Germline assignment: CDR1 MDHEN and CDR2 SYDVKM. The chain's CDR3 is CASSLDGNTEAFF. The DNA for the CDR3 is TGTGCCAGCAGTTTAGACGGTAACACTGAAGCTTTCTTT. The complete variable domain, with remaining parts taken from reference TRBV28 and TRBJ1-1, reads DVKVTQSSRYLVKRTGEKVFLECVQDMDHENMFWYRQDPGLGLRLIYFSYDVKMKEKGDIPEGYSVSREKKERFSLILESASTNQTSMYLCASSLDGNTEAFFGQGTRLTVV.

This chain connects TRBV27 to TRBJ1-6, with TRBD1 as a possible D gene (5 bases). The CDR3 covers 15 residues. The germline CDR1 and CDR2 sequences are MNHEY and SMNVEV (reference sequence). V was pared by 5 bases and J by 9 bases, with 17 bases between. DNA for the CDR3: TGTGCCAGCAGTCAAACCGGGCGGGACTCTTCACCCCTCCACTTT. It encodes CASSQTGRDSSPLHF.